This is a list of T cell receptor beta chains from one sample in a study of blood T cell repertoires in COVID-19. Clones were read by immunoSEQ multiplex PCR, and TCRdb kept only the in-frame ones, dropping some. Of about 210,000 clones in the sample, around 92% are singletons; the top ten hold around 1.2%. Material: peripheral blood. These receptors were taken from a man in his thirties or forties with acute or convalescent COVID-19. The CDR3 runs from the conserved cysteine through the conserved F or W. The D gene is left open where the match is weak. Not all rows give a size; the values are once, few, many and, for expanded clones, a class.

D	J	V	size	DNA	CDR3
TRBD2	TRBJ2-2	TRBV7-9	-	TGTGCCAGCAGCCATAGCGGGAGTAGGATCGGGGAGCTGTTTTTT	CASSHSGSRIGELFF
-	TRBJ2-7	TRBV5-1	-	TGCGCCAGCAGCTTGTTCGCGACTTCCGAGCAGTACTTC	CASSLFATSEQYF
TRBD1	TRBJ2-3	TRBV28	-	TGTGCCAGCAGTTTATTAGACGGGACAGGTGGATCAGATACGCAGTATTTT	CASSLLDGTGGSDTQYF
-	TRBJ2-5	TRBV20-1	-	TGCAGTGCTAGTCGTGGTAGCGGAGAGGTAGAGACCCAGTACTTC	CSASRGSGEVETQYF
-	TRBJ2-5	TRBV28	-	TGTGCCAGCGGAGAGGGTACGGAGACCCAGTACTTC	CASGEGTETQYF
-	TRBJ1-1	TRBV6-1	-	TGTGCCAGCAGTGAAAAGGTAGGGAGAGGCCTGAACACTGAAGCTTTCTTT	CASSEKVGRGLNTEAFF
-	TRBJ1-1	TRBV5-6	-	TGTGCCAGCAGCTTCAGGGCCACTGAAGCTTTCTTT	CASSFRATEAFF
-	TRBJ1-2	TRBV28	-	TGTGCCAGCAGTTTGATGGGGGCGCTTGGCTACACCTTC	CASSLMGALGYTF
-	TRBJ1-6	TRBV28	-	TGTGCCAGCAGTTTAGCCGGAGGCCTCAATTCACCCCTCCACTTT	CASSLAGGLNSPLHF
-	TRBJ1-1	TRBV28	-	TGTGCCAGCAGGGTAGGGGCACGGAACACTGAAGCTTTCTTT	CASRVGARNTEAFF
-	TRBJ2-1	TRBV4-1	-	TGCGCCAGCAGCCAAGCGGAGCGATCCAATGAGCAGTTCTTC	CASSQAERSNEQFF
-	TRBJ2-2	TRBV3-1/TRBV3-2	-	TGTGCCAGCAGCCTACAAGCGGGCGCGAACACCGGGGAGCTGTTTTTT	CASSLQAGANTGELFF
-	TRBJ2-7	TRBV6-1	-	TGTGCCAGCAGTGACCGGACTTCCGAGCAGTACTTC	CASSDRTSEQYF
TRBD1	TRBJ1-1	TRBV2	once	TGTGCCAGCACAGGGGGCGAGAACACTGAAGCTTTCTTT	CASTGGENTEAFF
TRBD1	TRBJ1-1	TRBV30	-	TGTGCCTGGACTCCTATAAGACAGGGAAACACTGAAGCTTTCTTT	CAWTPIRQGNTEAFF
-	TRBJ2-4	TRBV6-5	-	TGTGCCAGCAGCCGGGCGGGGATGGCCAAAAACATTCAGTACTTC	CASSRAGMAKNIQYF
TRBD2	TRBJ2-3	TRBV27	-	TGTGCCAGCAGTTTACTTTCGATAGCGGGGTCCACAGATACGCAGTATTTT	CASSLLSIAGSTDTQYF
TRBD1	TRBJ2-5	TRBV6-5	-	TGTGCCAGCAGGGGACAGGGGGAAGAGACCCAGTACTTC	CASRGQGEETQYF